The rows below give T cell receptor beta chains drawn from one sample of a study of identifying expanded T cells in peripheral blood. Repertoires were generated with immunoSEQ multiplex PCR, while TCRdb's copy carries only in-frame clones and drops some. The data contain more than 80,000 clones, around 88% of them seen just once; the ten biggest clones take up 3% to 4%. The sequencing input was blood. The receptors were sampled from a person aged 18-69 years in good health. Each CDR3 is given with its conserved first and last residue. D genes are given only for firm matches. Expanded clones get a size class; other rows say once, few or many, or leave the size out.

j_call	v_call	clone_size	d_call	cdr3_nt	cdr3_aa
TRBJ2-5	TRBV19	.	.	TGTGCCAGTAGTGTGGACTCACAAGAGACCCAGTACTTC	CASSVDSQETQYF
TRBJ2-5	TRBV7-6	once	.	TGTGCCAGCAGCTTAGATCCCCGGGTCCTGGAGGAGACCCAGTACTTC	CASSLDPRVLEETQYF
TRBJ1-5	TRBV19	.	.	TGTGCCAGTAGTCGGGACCGCAATCAGCCCCAGCATTTT	CASSRDRNQPQHF
TRBJ1-2	TRBV4-1	.	.	TGCGCCAGCAGCCAAGGCTTGGGGGAGCAACAGGGCTATGGCTACACCTTC	CASSQGLGEQQGYGYTF
TRBJ1-1	TRBV29-1	.	.	TGCAGCGTTCAACTGCGGATGAACACTGAAGCTTTCTTT	CSVQLRMNTEAFF
TRBJ2-7	TRBV10-3	.	TRBD2	TGTGCCATCAGTGAGTTGGATTCTAGCGGGGGATACGAGCAGTACTTC	CAISELDSSGGYEQYF
TRBJ1-5	TRBV28	.	.	TGTGCCAGCAATGAACTCCAGGCTTTGGGCAATCAGCCCCAGCATTTT	CASNELQALGNQPQHF
TRBJ2-3	TRBV7-2	once	.	TGTGCCAGCAGCTTAGTACGAGGCGAGCGGGATACGCAGTATTTT	CASSLVRGERDTQYF
TRBJ1-1	TRBV5-1	.	TRBD1	TGCGCCAGCAGCGTCGGACAGGGGGGCACTGAAGCTTTCTTT	CASSVGQGGTEAFF
TRBJ1-4	TRBV29-1	.	.	TGCAGCGCCTCGACTTCTGTTAATGAAAAACTGTTTTTT	CSASTSVNEKLFF
TRBJ2-3	TRBV7-8	.	.	TGTGCCAGCAACTATATGGGGTCAGATACGCAGTATTTT	CASNYMGSDTQYF
TRBJ2-7	TRBV10-3	once	TRBD1	TGTGCCATCAGCCGGGGGACAGGGGGACCCTACGAGCAGTACTTC	CAISRGTGGPYEQYF
TRBJ1-5	TRBV21-1	.	.	TGTGCCAGCAGCATTGGGGGGCACGGAAGTCAGCCCCAGCATTTT	CASSIGGHGSQPQHF
TRBJ2-7	TRBV6-1	few	TRBD1	TGTGCCAGCAGCCTTTTGGGGACAGAGACCTACGAGCAGTACTTC	CASSLLGTETYEQYF
TRBJ2-7	TRBV28	.	TRBD1	TGTGCCAGCAGTTTAGCGGGGACAGGAGCCTACGAGCAGTACTTC	CASSLAGTGAYEQYF
TRBJ1-6	TRBV6-1	once	TRBD1	TGTGCCAGCAGTGTACCCCTCCCGGACAGGAACCTCCACTTT	CASSVPLPDRNLHF
TRBJ2-3	TRBV7-3	.	TRBD2	TGTGCCAGCACCCTTAGCGGGGGGGCGGGAGATACGCAGTATTTT	CASTLSGGAGDTQYF
TRBJ2-1	TRBV7-7	.	TRBD1	TGTGCCAGCAGCTTACCGGGACAGGGGCAAGAGCAGTTCTTC	CASSLPGQGQEQFF
TRBJ1-1	TRBV7-2	.	.	TGTGCCAGCAGCGCCCACAGGGTTGGTGCTGAAGCTTTCTTT	CASSAHRVGAEAFF
TRBJ2-3	TRBV7-8	.	TRBD2	TGTGCCAGCAGCTTAGTCGGGAGGGCCCTCGGAGATACGCAGTATTTT	CASSLVGRALGDTQYF
TRBJ2-3	TRBV5-1	.	.	TGCGCCAGCAGCCCGGGAACAGATACGCAGTATTTT	CASSPGTDTQYF
TRBJ2-7	TRBV28	.	.	TGTGCCAGCAGCAAGTACCCCTACGAGCAGTACTTC	CASSKYPYEQYF
TRBJ2-7	TRBV4-2	few	TRBD1	TGTGCCAGCAGCCAGGCGGGGACAGGGGCCGACGAGCAGTACTTC	CASSQAGTGADEQYF
TRBJ2-7	TRBV11-2	.	TRBD1	TGTGCCAGCAGCCGGGACAGGGGACCATCCTACGAGCAGTACTTC	CASSRDRGPSYEQYF
TRBJ1-5	TRBV28	.	.	TGTGCCAGCAGTTTATGGGGACAAGGAGGCAATCAGCCCCAGCATTTT	CASSLWGQGGNQPQHF
TRBJ2-5	TRBV18	once	.	TGTGCCAGCTCACCACCGGAGGTAATTGAAGAGACCCAGTACTTC	CASSPPEVIEETQYF
TRBJ2-7	TRBV11-2	.	.	TGTGCCAGCAGCTTAAGCCAGCACTCCTACGAGCAGTACTTC	CASSLSQHSYEQYF
TRBJ1-2	TRBV5-4	.	.	TGTGCCAGCAGCTCGAGGACTCGAGGGGACGGCTACACCTTC	CASSSRTRGDGYTF
TRBJ2-7	TRBV7-2	.	.	TGTGCCAGCAGTCGAACTACGGGACTCTCCTACGAGCAGTACTTC	CASSRTTGLSYEQYF
TRBJ2-7	TRBV27	.	.	TGTGCCAGCAGTTTCCCGGGACGGTCCAGGTACGAGCAGTACTTC	CASSFPGRSRYEQYF
TRBJ2-5	TRBV15	few	TRBD2	TGTGCCACCAGCGAGGCGGGACGGGAGGGTGGGACCCAGTACTTC	CATSEAGREGGTQYF
TRBJ2-2	TRBV9	.	.	TGTGCCAGCAGCCTGGAGGGCCCCACCGGGGAGCTGTTTTTT	CASSLEGPTGELFF
TRBJ2-2	TRBV11-2	.	.	TGTGCCAGCAGCCAGAACACCGGGGAGCTGTTTTTT	CASSQNTGELFF
TRBJ2-1	TRBV6-6	.	.	TGTGCCAGCAGTTACTTAGTGCGGGCTGGTGAGCAGTTCTTC	CASSYLVRAGEQFF
TRBJ2-1	TRBV4-1	.	TRBD2	TGCGCCAGCAGCCGGGGAGGGTACAATGAGCAGTTCTTC	CASSRGGYNEQFF
TRBJ2-3	TRBV5-1	few	TRBD2	TGCGCCAGCAGTCCCTCGGGACTAGCGGGGGTACGCACAGATACGCAGTATTTT	CASSPSGLAGVRTDTQYF
TRBJ2-7	TRBV2	.	.	TGTGCCAGCACGTCGGAGAGCGGCCTCACCTACGAGCAGTACTTC	CASTSESGLTYEQYF
TRBJ2-3	TRBV15	.	.	TGTGCCACCACCACGAACGGGTTTCGAACAGATACGCAGTATTTT	CATTTNGFRTDTQYF
TRBJ2-3	TRBV7-7	.	.	TGTGCCAGCAGCCCGTTCAGATCGGGAACAGATACGCAGTATTTT	CASSPFRSGTDTQYF
TRBJ1-1	TRBV7-9	.	.	TGTGCCAGCAGCTTAGGTTCAGCGCTGGATGAAGCTTTCTTT	CASSLGSALDEAFF
TRBJ2-5	TRBV6-6	once	.	TGTGCCAGTACCCAGCGGTTAGAAGAGACCCAGTACTTC	CASTQRLEETQYF
TRBJ2-1	TRBV20-1	.	.	TGCAGTGCTAGAGCCACTTATGAGCAGTTCTTC	CSARATYEQFF
TRBJ1-2	TRBV28	.	TRBD1	TGTGCCAGCAGCTCCGGGACAGGGGTGTATGGCTACACCTTC	CASSSGTGVYGYTF
TRBJ2-7	TRBV5-1	.	.	TGCGCCAGCAGCCGCCCGGTCGGCGAGCAGTACTTC	CASSRPVGEQYF
TRBJ1-4	TRBV6-6	.	TRBD1	TGTGCCAGCAGTCCACAGGGGGCCAGACATGAAAAACTGTTTTTT	CASSPQGARHEKLFF
TRBJ2-7	TRBV28	.	.	TGTGCCAGCAGTTTATACGCTTCCTACGAGCAGTACTTC	CASSLYASYEQYF
TRBJ2-2	TRBV19	.	TRBD1	TGTGCCAGTAGTATGACAGGGCGCACCGGGGAGCTGTTTTTT	CASSMTGRTGELFF
TRBJ1-5	TRBV5-1	.	.	TGCGCCAGCAGCACGGACGGTAGCAATCAGCCCCAGCATTTT	CASSTDGSNQPQHF
TRBJ2-3	TRBV30	.	TRBD1	TGTGCCTGGAGTGGGACAGGGCCCGATACGCAGTATTTT	CAWSGTGPDTQYF
TRBJ1-2	TRBV27	.	.	TGTGCCAGCAGTTTGGAGGGGCGCTATGGCTACACCTTC	CASSLEGRYGYTF
TRBJ2-3	TRBV27	.	.	TGTGCCAGCAGTCCGGGGTTTTCGACAGATACGCAGTATTTT	CASSPGFSTDTQYF
TRBJ2-1	TRBV19	.	.	TGTGCCAGTAGTATTATCCTCCCTGATGAGCAGTTCTTC	CASSIILPDEQFF
TRBJ2-5	TRBV6-4	.	.	TGTGCCAGCGAGGAGGGGAGAGAGACCCAGTACTTC	CASEEGRETQYF
TRBJ2-7	TRBV4-3	.	TRBD1	TGCGCCAGCAGCCAAGTACAGGGGTACGAGCAGTACTTC	CASSQVQGYEQYF
TRBJ2-1	TRBV2	.	TRBD2	TGTGCCAGCAGTTTCTTCGTTAGCGGGAGCTCCTACAATGAGCAGTTCTTC	CASSFFVSGSSYNEQFF
TRBJ1-5	TRBV5-1	.	.	TGTGCCAGCAGCTTGGGTCCTTATAGCAATCAGCCCCAGCATTTT	CASSLGPYSNQPQHF
TRBJ1-4	TRBV5-4	.	.	TGTGCCAGCCATGACGGGACAACTAATGAAAAACTGTTTTTT	CASHDGTTNEKLFF